The next 21 T cell receptor beta chains were all read from a single sample in a study of blood T cell repertoires in COVID-19. TCRdb keeps only in-frame clones here, not all; method: immunoSEQ multiplex PCR. This table has 170,000 or so clones, around 83% appearing once. Source material: peripheral blood. These receptors all stem from a human donor in a cohort sampled during active COVID-19.

The rearrangement links TRBV7-8 to TRBJ1-5; 8 positions agree with TRBD1. CDR3 length: 14 residues. Germline lookup yields CDR1 SGHVS and CDR2 FQNEAQ. With 1 base clipped from V and 5 bases from J, the junction kept 1 base outside the gene matches. CDR3 DNA: TGTGCCAGCAGCTTAGGACAGGGGCATCAGCCCCAGCATTTT. Translation gives CASSLGQGHQPQHF.

This chain links TRBV19 with TRBJ1-2; TRBD1 might be the D (5 bases). CDR3 size: 13 residues. V was shortened by 5 bases and J by 7 bases, with 14 bases between the two germline ends. Germline V lookup: CDR1 LNHDA, CDR2 SQIVND (reference sequence). The CDR3 DNA sequence: TGTGCCAGTAGTTCCATGGGGCGCGGTGGCTACACCTTC. Translated: CASSSMGRGGYTF.

This chain uses TRBV5-1 with TRBJ1-2; D may be TRBD1 (5 bases). V lost 0 bases to trimming and J lost 5 bases, with 5 bases between them. The CDR3 consists of 12 residues. Germline CDR1 SGHRS, CDR2 YFSETQ. For the CDR3, the DNA is TGCGCCAGCAGCTTGGAGGGGTATGGCTACACCTTC. The encoded protein is CASSLEGYGYTF.

This clone was detected ten times or more. The rearrangement uses TRBV6-2 or TRBV6-3 and TRBJ1-1; 12 bases are shared with TRBD1. Germline V lookup: CDR1 MNHEY, CDR2 SVGEGT. J lost 9 bases, V lost 0 bases, and 2 bases had no gene match. The CDR3 contains 14 residues. CDR3 region: CASSYSGTGGQAFF. CDR3 DNA sequence: TGTGCCAGCAGTTACTCCGGGACAGGGGGCCAAGCTTTCTTT.

This chain joins TRBV28 and TRBJ2-5, with TRBD2 identical over 14 bases. The CDR3 is 15 amino acids. Trimming at V came to 5 bases and at J to 2 bases, leaving 1 base not matched to a gene. Germline loops: CDR1 MDHEN, CDR2 SYDVKM. CDR3 protein: CASSGTSGSQETQYF. The CDR3 bases are TGTGCCAGCAGTGGGACTAGCGGGAGTCAAGAGACCCAGTACTTC.

This clone was recorded only once. The chain couples TRBV27 to TRBJ2-5, with D tentatively TRBD1 (6 bases). The CDR3 extends over 13 amino acids. CDR1 is MNHEY, CDR2 SMNVEV, per germline (reference sequence). Between the trimmed V and J ends, which lost 6 bases and 4 bases, there was a span of 12 bases. The CDR3 bases are TGTGCCAGCAGCCATGAAGGGGGAGAGACCCAGTACTTC. The encoded protein is CASSHEGGETQYF.

The CDR3 DNA follows: TGCGCCAGCACCGGGACAGCCGCAACTAATGAAAAACTGTTTTTT. Translation gives CASTGTAATNEKLFF. This rearrangement joins TRBV4-3 to TRBJ1-4; 7 nucleotides align to TRBD1. Trimming removed 7 bases from V and 0 bases from J; junction bases left unmatched: 5. Germline V gene data show CDR1 as LGHNA and CDR2 as YSLEER. The CDR3 consists of 15 residues.

The V call is TRBV24-1, the J call TRBJ1-4; D gene unclear. Looked up from germline, CDR1 is KGHDR and CDR2 is SFDVKD. The CDR3 has 14 amino acids. V was cut by 3 bases and J by 7 bases, with 11 bases left in between. CDR3 loop: CATSDGRAGEKLFF. The DNA for the CDR3 is TGTGCCACCAGTGATGGTAGGGCGGGTGAAAAACTGTTTTTT.

This clone has a single count. The chain joins TRBV28 to TRBJ1-5; the D gene is possibly TRBD1 (6 bases). The CDR3 consists of 14 residues. The V and J ends lost 5 bases and 7 bases respectively, with 15 bases between them. Germline CDR1 MDHEN, CDR2 SYDVKM. CDR3 sequence (DNA): TGTGCCAGCAGTCTTACAGGGCTGAGGCAGCCCCAGCATTTT. Translating it yields CASSLTGLRQPQHF.

V and J are TRBV18 and TRBJ1-6, with 7 positions matching TRBD1. The CDR3 covers 14 residues. The germline CDR1 and CDR2 sequences are KGHSH and LQKENI. Trimming at V came to 2 bases and at J to 7 bases, leaving 2 bases not matched to a gene. The CDR3 here is CASSPTGDNSPLHF. Written as DNA, the CDR3 is TGTGCCAGCTCACCAACAGGGGACAATTCACCCCTCCACTTT.

CDR3 DNA sequence: TGTGCCAGCAGGCAAACTAGCACCGGGGAGCTGTTTTTT. It is translated as CASRQTSTGELFF. V and J are TRBV11-3 and TRBJ2-2, with D possibly being TRBD2 (5 bases). The CDR3 loop spans 13 amino acids. The V gene lost 6 bases and the J gene lost 4 bases, with 9 bases spanning the gap. CDR1 is SGHNT, CDR2 YENEEA, per germline.

With regard to this clone: This sample also contains other DNA sequences that code for the same CDR3. The J gene is TRBJ2-7, the V gene TRBV28; D is ambiguous. The germline gives CDR1 MDHEN, CDR2 SYDVKM. V lost 2 bases, J lost 4 bases, and 6 bases lay in between. The CDR3 covers 12 residues. The CDR3 DNA sequence: TGTGCCAGCAGTTTAGGTAGATACGAGCAGTACTTC. Its translation is CASSLGRYEQYF.

The chain joins TRBV27 to TRBJ1-1; TRBD1 matches at 10 bases. This CDR3 contains 17 residues. V lost 6 bases and J lost 1; bases outside the gene matches: 11. CDR1 and CDR2 (germline): MNHEY, SMNVEV (reference sequence). The CDR3 nucleotides read TGTGCCAGCAGACGTGGACTGGGACAGGGGCAGAACACTGAAGCTTTCTTT. As protein: CASRRGLGQGQNTEAFF.

The V gene is TRBV5-1, the J gene TRBJ1-4; 12 nucleotides agree with TRBD1. Germline lookup yields CDR1 SGHRS and CDR2 YFSETQ. The CDR3 sequence is 15 residues long. J gave up 5 bases and V 4 bases, and 3 bases lay outside the gene matches. The CDR3 sequence: CASSRDRGQNEKLFF. CDR3 nucleotide sequence: TGCGCCAGCAGCAGGGACAGGGGGCAGAATGAAAAACTGTTTTTT.

V is TRBV19 and J is TRBJ1-6; D is ambiguous. Germline values: CDR1 LNHDA, CDR2 SQIVND (reference sequence). The CDR3 covers 16 residues. Deletions cut 6 bases from V and 5 bases from J, with 17 bases between. DNA for the CDR3: TGTGCCAGTAGGGATCGTGGAGCGAGGAATAATTCACCCCTCCACTTT. Translating it yields CASRDRGARNNSPLHF.

The chain links TRBV29-1 to TRBJ2-1; weak D call: TRBD2 (6 bases). Germline CDR1 is SQVTM and CDR2 is ANQGSEA. The CDR3 sequence is 13 residues long. Between the trimmed V and J ends, which lost 6 bases and 8 bases, there was a span of 17 bases. CDR3 nucleotide sequence: TGCAGCGTGGCCCCGGACTATTCTCATGAGCAGTTCTTC. It encodes CSVAPDYSHEQFF.

The rearrangement links TRBV7-8 to TRBJ1-4; 7 nucleotides agree with TRBD1. CDR1 is SGHVS, CDR2 FQNEAQ, per germline. The ends lost 5 bases at V and 7 bases at J; junction bases unmatched: 7. The CDR3 has 14 residues. The CDR3 protein is CASSRGGAFEKLFF. The CDR3 DNA sequence: TGTGCCAGCAGCCGAGGGGGCGCGTTTGAAAAACTGTTTTTT.

This clone appeared a few times. This rearrangement joins TRBV19 to TRBJ1-3; 7 bases are shared with TRBD1. Germline-derived CDR1 and CDR2 are LNHDA and SQIVND (reference sequence). After removal of 9 bases from V and 2 bases from J, the junction contained 10 bases not matched to a gene. The CDR3 contains 15 residues. CDR3 amino acids: CASQISGTAGNTIYF. The CDR3 region has the DNA TGTGCCAGCCAAATCTCCGGGACAGCTGGAAACACCATATATTTT.

The chain employs TRBV7-2 and TRBJ2-1; D perhaps matches TRBD2 (5 bases). This CDR3 is built from 15 residues. CDR1 and CDR2 (germline): SGHTA, FQGNSA. Trimming cost V 5 bases and J 0 bases, with 11 bases left between them. For the CDR3, the DNA is TGTGCCAGCAGCCCCATAGCGAGCTCCTACAATGAGCAGTTCTTC. It encodes CASSPIASSYNEQFF.

This chain uses TRBV5-6 with TRBJ2-3, with 12 bases aligning to TRBD2. The CDR3 runs 16 residues. With 0 bases clipped from V and 4 bases from J, the junction kept 3 bases outside the gene matches. Germline V CDR1 and CDR2: SGHDT, YYEEEE. The CDR3 sequence: CASSLELAGGSDTQYF. DNA of the CDR3: TGTGCCAGCAGCTTGGAGCTAGCGGGAGGGTCAGATACGCAGTATTTT.

V is TRBV19 and J is TRBJ2-7; no definite D call. The germline V gene encodes CDR1 LNHDA and CDR2 SQIVND (reference sequence). V dropped 5 bases and J dropped 0 bases, with 8 bases sitting between them. The CDR3 has 13 residues. The CDR3 here is CASSFHSSYEQYF. The DNA of the CDR3 is TGTGCCAGTAGTTTCCACTCCTCCTACGAGCAGTACTTC.